These 8 T cell receptor beta chains were all obtained from the same sample, sequenced in a study of shared clonotypes between healthy human individuals. CD45RO negativity and positive selection for CCR7 defined naive CD8 cells, a population that excluded terminally differentiated effector memory CD45RA+ cells. Measured with immunoSEQ multiplex PCR; TCRdb has only the in-frame clones, and not every one. Here the sample spans more than 2 million clones, approximately 92% being singletons. Sequencing input: naive CD8+ T cells from PBMCs. The receptors originated from a man aged 18-30 years in good health. Some clones in this sample may be carry-over from other donors' samples.

The chain employs TRBV6-5 and TRBJ1-1; D is unclear. V was cut by 5 bases and J by 1 base, with 11 bases left in between. The CDR3 sequence is 14 residues long. The germline CDR1 and CDR2 sequences are MNHEY and SVGAGI. CDR3 sequence reads: CASSGPEGNTEAFF. CDR3 sequence (DNA): TGTGCCAGCAGTGGGCCAGAGGGGAACACTGAAGCTTTCTTT.

This sequence joins TRBV11-1 and TRBJ1-1, with unresolved D. Trimming took 4 bases from V and 8 from J, leaving 14 bases between them. CDR1 is SGHAT, CDR2 FQDESV, per germline (reference sequence). CDR3 length: 13 residues. The CDR3 DNA is TGTGCCAGCAGCTCAACCAGGAGGCTCGAAGCTTTCTTT. Amino acids: CASSSTRRLEAFF.

V gene TRBV27 combines with J gene TRBJ2-3, with a possible D match to TRBD2 (6 bases). Germline V gives CDR1 MNHEY, CDR2 SMNVEV (reference sequence). V lost 0 bases to trimming and J lost 5 bases, with 15 bases between them. This CDR3 contains 16 residues. CDR3 nucleotide sequence: TGTGCCAGCAGTTTATCGCCCACTAGCTATGGAGATACGCAGTATTTT. Amino acid sequence: CASSLSPTSYGDTQYF.

V and J are TRBV1 and TRBJ2-5; TRBD2 is taken as the D call from the table, unchecked against the DNA. TRBV1 is assigned pseudogene status. The CDR3 is 18 residues long. The CDR3 DNA follows: TGCACCAGCAGCCAAGCCACCCGTTTGAGGGAGGGTGAAGAGACCCAGTACTTC. This gives the protein CTSSQATRLREGEETQYF.

This chain links TRBV15 with TRBJ2-2; D call uncertain. This CDR3 contains 14 residues. Germline V gene data show CDR1 as LNHNV and CDR2 as YYDKDF (reference sequence). V was cut by 7 bases and J by 1 base, with 10 bases left in between. The CDR3, as DNA: TGTGCCACCACCCCGCGTAGGAACACCGGGGAGCTGTTTTTT. The encoded protein is CATTPRRNTGELFF.

The chain has TRBV5-6 and TRBJ1-1, with D possibly TRBD1 on 5 matching bases. The CDR3 totals 13 residues. Per the germline V gene, CDR1 is SGHDT and CDR2 is YYEEEE. Trimming cost V 2 bases and J 3 bases, with 8 bases left between them. Here the CDR3 DNA reads TGTGCCAGCAGCTTCGCCAGGGACACTGAAGCTTTCTTT. Its translation is CASSFARDTEAFF.

This sequence joins TRBV7-8 and TRBJ2-7, with D perhaps TRBD1 or TRBD2 (5 bases each). Trimming left V 5 bases short and J 4 bases short, with 18 bases between. Germline V gene lookup returns CDR1 SGHVS and CDR2 FQNEAQ. The CDR3 extends over 15 amino acids. The CDR3 sequence: CASSHRGRTQYEQYF. The CDR3 DNA follows: TGTGCCAGCAGCCACCGGGGTAGGACACAATACGAGCAGTACTTC.

This chain links TRBV7-2 with TRBJ2-1; D ambiguous. The length of the CDR3 is 14 residues. Germline V gene sequence: CDR1 SGHTA, CDR2 FQGNSA. V was trimmed by 3 bases and J by 5 bases, leaving 11 bases between them. This CDR3 is CASSFGVPDNEQFF. DNA of the CDR3: TGTGCCAGCAGCTTCGGTGTACCCGACAATGAGCAGTTCTTC.